This T cell receptor beta chain was sequenced for a study of OX40 agonist ivuxolimab in advanced cancers. Study as a whole: An agonistic human IgG2 monoclonal antibody against OX40 (CD134) was given.

General study results and limits: At doses 0.1 to 3.0 mg/kg, CD4+ and CD8+ clones expanded. Certain nonresponding patients likewise had low normalized T-cell clonal expansion.

Sequencing was performed with immunoSEQ multiplex PCR; in TCRdb, only in-frame clones are kept and a portion is missing. The sample lists more than 45,000 clones; about 78% were seen once. This CDR3 is 15 amino acids long. V was cut by 0 bases and J by 0 bases, with 9 bases left in between. Germline CDR1 reads SEHNR; CDR2 reads FQNEAQ (reference sequence). This clone was detected a few times. Its matching antigen is unknown. The chain uses TRBV7-9 and TRBJ2-7, with D possibly matching TRBD2 (5 bases). The receptor was derived from an adult with an advanced solid tumor such as melanoma, head and neck, liver or kidney cancer. The sequences come from CD4+ or CD8+ T cells sorted from blood, collected in a trial of the OX40 agonist ivuxolimab. The CDR3 region has the DNA TGTGCCAGCAGCTTAGCGGCTAGCAGCTCCTACGAGCAGTACTTC. Protein product: CASSLAASSSYEQYF.